This T cell receptor (beta chain) was captured in a study of T cell responses to AZD1222 COVID-19 vaccine. Study-wide findings and caveats: Just a handful of AZD1222 recipients were seropositive at baseline.

Notes on this clone: Its target is unknown.

Data came from immunoSEQ multiplex PCR; TCRdb stores just in-frame clones and leaves some out. This sample yields about 120,000 clones, of which around 85% are seen a single time; over 5.5% belongs to the top ten. The CDR3 extends over 15 amino acids. Trimming removed 3 bases from V and 7 bases from J, with 16 bases in between. Germline V gene lookup returns CDR1 LNHNV and CDR2 YYDKDF (reference sequence). This sequence originates from an adult in good health. This specimen was peripheral blood, taken on day 0 of AZD1222 vaccination. The chain is built from TRBV15 and TRBJ1-5; D is unresolved. CDR3 residues: CATSSLGSEGQPQHF. In DNA, the CDR3 is TGTGCCACCAGCAGCCTAGGGTCGGAAGGCCAGCCCCAGCATTTT.